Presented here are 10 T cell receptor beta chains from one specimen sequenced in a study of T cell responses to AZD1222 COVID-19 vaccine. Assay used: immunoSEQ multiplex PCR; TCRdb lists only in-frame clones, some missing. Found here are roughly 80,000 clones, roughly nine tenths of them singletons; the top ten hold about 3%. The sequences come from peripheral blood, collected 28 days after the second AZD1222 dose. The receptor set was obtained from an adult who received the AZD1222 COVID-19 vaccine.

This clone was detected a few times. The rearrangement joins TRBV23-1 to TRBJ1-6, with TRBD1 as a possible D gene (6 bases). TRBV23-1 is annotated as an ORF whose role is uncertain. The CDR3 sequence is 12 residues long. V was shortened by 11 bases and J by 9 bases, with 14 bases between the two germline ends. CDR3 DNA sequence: TGCGCCCCTCGGAGGGGGATTTCACCCCTCCACTTT. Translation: CAPRRGISPLHF.

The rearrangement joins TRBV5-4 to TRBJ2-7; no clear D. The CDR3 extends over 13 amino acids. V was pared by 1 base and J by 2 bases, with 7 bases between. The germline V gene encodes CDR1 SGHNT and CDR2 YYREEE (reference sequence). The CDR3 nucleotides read TGTGCCAGCAGCTTGCAGGAAACCTACGAGCAGTACTTC. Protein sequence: CASSLQETYEQYF. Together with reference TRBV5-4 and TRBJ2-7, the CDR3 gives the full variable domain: ETGVTQSPTHLIKTRGQQVTLRCSSQSGHNTVSWYQQALGQGPQFIFQYYREEENGRGNFPPRFSGLQFPNYSSELNVNALELDDSALYLCASSLQETYEQYFGPGTRLTVT.

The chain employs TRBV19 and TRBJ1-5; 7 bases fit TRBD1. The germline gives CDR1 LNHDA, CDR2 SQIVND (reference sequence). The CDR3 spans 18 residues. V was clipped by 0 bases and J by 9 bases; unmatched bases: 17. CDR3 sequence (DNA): TGTGCCAGTAGTATAGAATCGGCTGTGAGGGGCAGGGGGAGGCCCCAGCATTTT. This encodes CASSIESAVRGRGRPQHF. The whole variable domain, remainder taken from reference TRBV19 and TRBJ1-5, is DGGITQSPKYLFRKEGQNVTLSCEQNLNHDAMYWYRQDPGQGLRLIYYSQIVNDFQKGDIAEGYSVSREKKESFPLTVTSAQKNPTAFYLCASSIESAVRGRGRPQHFGDGTRLSIL.

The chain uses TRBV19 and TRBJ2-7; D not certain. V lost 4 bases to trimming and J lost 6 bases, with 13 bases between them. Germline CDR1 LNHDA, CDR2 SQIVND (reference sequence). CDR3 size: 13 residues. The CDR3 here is CASSTGPGTEQYF. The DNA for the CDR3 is TGTGCCAGTAGTACGGGCCCTGGTACCGAGCAGTACTTC.

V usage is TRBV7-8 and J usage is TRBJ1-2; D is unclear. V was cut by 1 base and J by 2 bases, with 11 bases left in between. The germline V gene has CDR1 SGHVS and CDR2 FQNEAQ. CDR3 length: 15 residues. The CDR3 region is CASSLGSGANYGYTF. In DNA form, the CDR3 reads TGTGCCAGCAGCTTAGGGTCGGGAGCCAACTATGGCTACACCTTC.

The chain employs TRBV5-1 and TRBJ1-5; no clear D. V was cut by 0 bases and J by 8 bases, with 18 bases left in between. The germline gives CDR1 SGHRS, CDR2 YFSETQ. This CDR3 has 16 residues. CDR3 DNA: TGCGCCAGCAGCTTGGGACCCGGGAGTGGGCAAAAGCCCCAGCATTTT. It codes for CASSLGPGSGQKPQHF.

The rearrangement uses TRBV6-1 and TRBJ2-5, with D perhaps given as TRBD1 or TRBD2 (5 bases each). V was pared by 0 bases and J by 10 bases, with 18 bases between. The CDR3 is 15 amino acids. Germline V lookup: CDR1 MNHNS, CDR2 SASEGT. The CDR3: CASSEAIVGDKNQYF. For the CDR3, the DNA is TGTGCCAGCAGTGAAGCGATAGTGGGGGATAAGAACCAGTACTTC.

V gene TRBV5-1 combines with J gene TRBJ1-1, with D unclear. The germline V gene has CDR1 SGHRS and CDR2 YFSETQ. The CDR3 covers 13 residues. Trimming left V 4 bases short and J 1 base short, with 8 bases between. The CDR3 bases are TGCGCCAGCAGCCCCGAGGGGAACACTGAAGCTTTCTTT. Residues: CASSPEGNTEAFF.

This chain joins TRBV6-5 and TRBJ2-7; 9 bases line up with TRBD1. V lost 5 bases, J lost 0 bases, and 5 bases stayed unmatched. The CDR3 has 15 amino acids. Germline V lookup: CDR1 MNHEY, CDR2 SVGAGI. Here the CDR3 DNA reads TGTGCCAGCAGTAGGGGGACAGGGAGCTCCTACGAGCAGTACTTC. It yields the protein CASSRGTGSSYEQYF.

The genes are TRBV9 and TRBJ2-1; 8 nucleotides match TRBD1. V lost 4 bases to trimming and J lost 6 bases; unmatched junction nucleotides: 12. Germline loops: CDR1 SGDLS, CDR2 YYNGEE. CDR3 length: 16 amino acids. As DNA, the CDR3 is TGTGCCAGCAGCCTCCACGGGGACAGGATGGCCAATGAGCAGTTCTTC. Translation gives CASSLHGDRMANEQFF. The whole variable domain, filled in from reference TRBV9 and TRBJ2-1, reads DSGVTQTPKHLITATGQRVTLRCSPRSGDLSVYWYQQSLDQGLQFLIQYYNGEERAKGNILERFSAQQFPDLHSELNLSSLELGDSALYFCASSLHGDRMANEQFFGPGTRLTVL.